One and the same sample provided the 21 T cell receptor beta chains below, sequenced in a study of blood T cell repertoires in COVID-19 (dated by TCRdb to 2020 to 2021). Library generation was performed with the immunoSEQ multiplex PCR assay. The table comes from immuneACCESS by way of TCRdb, which keeps in-frame sequences with V and J called. Part of the clones is missing from these tables; in studies checked, under half for an unresolved V gene and the rest for unknown reasons. The sample has around 64,000 clones on record, over 80% of them singletons. The top ten hold more than 5% of the sample. Sequencing used peripheral blood. All receptors derive from a man between 50 and 59 years old with active COVID-19.

This rearrangement joins TRBV7-2 to TRBJ1-1; no definite D call. CDR3 length: 15 amino acids. In germline, CDR1 is SGHTA, CDR2 FQGNSA. Trimming took 5 bases from V and 0 from J, leaving 13 bases between them. The CDR3 is CASSLSGSVNTEAFF. CDR3 sequence (DNA): TGTGCCAGCAGCCTATCCGGGTCGGTGAACACTGAAGCTTTCTTT.

The rearrangement uses TRBV9 and TRBJ2-3, with D hard to call. The CDR3 contains 13 residues. Germline V lookup: CDR1 SGDLS, CDR2 YYNGEE. V lost 0 bases and J 5 bases, leaving 7 bases between the germline ends. This CDR3 reads CASSVAVKDTQYF. Here the CDR3 DNA reads TGTGCCAGCAGCGTAGCTGTTAAAGATACGCAGTATTTT.

The V and J genes are TRBV18 and TRBJ2-7; 7 bases fit TRBD2. The CDR3 is 14 amino acids. Germline V gene sequence: CDR1 KGHSH, CDR2 LQKENI. The J segment lost 2 bases and the V segment lost 2 bases, leaving 3 bases of the junction unmatched. The CDR3 spells CASSPMAGAYEQYF. The CDR3 nucleotides are TGTGCCAGCTCACCAATGGCGGGAGCCTACGAGCAGTACTTC.

The V call is TRBV7-3, the J call TRBJ2-2; D remains unclear. The CDR3 covers 14 residues. With 5 bases removed from V and 1 base from J, the gap between germline ends came to 8 bases. The germline CDR1 and CDR2 sequences are SGHTA and FQGTGA. The CDR3 bases are TGTGCCAGCAGCGCCCACAGGAACACCGGGGAGCTGTTTTTT. Residues: CASSAHRNTGELFF.

The V call is TRBV18, the J call TRBJ2-5; D is perhaps TRBD2 (6 bases). The germline V gene encodes CDR1 KGHSH and CDR2 LQKENI. Trimming stripped 5 bases from V and 2 bases from J, with 9 bases between. The length of the CDR3 is 13 residues. The CDR3 DNA is TGTGCCAGCTCAACAGGACTACAAGAGACCCAGTACTTC. Translating it yields CASSTGLQETQYF. The full variable domain, with the rest looked up from reference TRBV18 and TRBJ2-5, is NAGVMQNPRHLVRRRGQEARLRCSPMKGHSHVYWYRQLPEEGLKFMVYLQKENIIDESGMPKERFSAEFPKEGPSILRIQQVVRGDSAAYFCASSTGLQETQYFGPGTRLLVL.

The chain joins TRBV6-5 to TRBJ1-1, with unresolved D. In germline, CDR1 is MNHEY, CDR2 SVGAGI. V was cut by 7 bases and J by 6 bases, with 15 bases left in between. The CDR3 is 13 residues long. The CDR3 nucleotides are TGTGCCAGCACCTTGGGCCAGTTTGCTGAAGCTTTCTTT. Its protein is CASTLGQFAEAFF.

This chain joins TRBV5-1 and TRBJ2-1, with TRBD2 identical over 7 bases. Looked up from germline, CDR1 is SGHRS and CDR2 is YFSETQ. The CDR3 is 12 amino acids. After removal of 3 bases from V and 9 bases from J, the junction contained 3 bases not matched to a gene. CDR3 sequence (DNA): TGCGCCAGCAGCTCGGGAGGAACTGAGCAGTTCTTC. Translating gives CASSSGGTEQFF. The full variable domain, rest sourced from reference TRBV5-1 and TRBJ2-1, is KAGVTQTPRYLIKTRGQQVTLSCSPISGHRSVSWYQQTPGQGLQFLFEYFSETQRNKGNFPGRFSGRQFSNSRSEMNVSTLELGDSALYLCASSSGGTEQFFGPGTRLTVL.

The rearrangement joins TRBV12-5 to TRBJ2-7; 7 bases fit TRBD1. CDR1 is LGHNT and CDR2 is FRNRAP in the germline V gene. The CDR3 covers 15 residues. V trimming: 1 base; J trimming: 0 bases; junction bases outside the gene matches: 3. The CDR3 loop is CASGLGDSLSYEQYF. CDR3 DNA sequence: TGTGCTAGTGGTTTGGGGGACAGCCTCTCCTACGAGCAGTACTTC.

The V call is TRBV5-1, the J call TRBJ2-2; D is perhaps TRBD2 (6 bases). The CDR3 consists of 14 residues. The V gene's germline CDR1 is SGHRS and CDR2 YFSETQ. Trimming pared 7 bases from V and 4 bases from J, leaving 14 bases between. The CDR3 reads CASGLSGSTGELFF. CDR3 bases: TGCGCCAGCGGACTATCTGGGTCCACCGGGGAGCTGTTTTTT.

The V call is TRBV28, the J call TRBJ2-7, with 9 nucleotides matching TRBD1. The CDR3 is 16 residues long. CDR1 and CDR2 from the germline V gene are MDHEN and SYDVKM. V was pared by 1 base and J by 3 bases, with 7 bases of the junction left unmatched. The CDR3 reads CASSLLTGTGIYEQYF. CDR3 DNA: TGTGCCAGCAGTTTATTAACCGGGACAGGGATCTACGAGCAGTACTTC.

The chain is built from TRBV6-1 and TRBJ1-3, with D perhaps TRBD1 (5 bases). The ends were cut back, 3 bases at V and 2 bases at J, with 5 bases in the middle. This CDR3 contains 13 residues. The germline CDR1 and CDR2 sequences are MNHNS and SASEGT. CDR3 protein: CASSDRAGNTIYF. CDR3 coding DNA: TGTGCCAGCAGTGACAGGGCTGGAAACACCATATATTTT.

J is TRBJ2-2 and V is TRBV5-4; 8 nucleotides agree with TRBD1. CDR1 and CDR2 from the germline V gene are SGHNT and YYREEE (reference sequence). V was pared by 0 bases and J by 5 bases, with 9 bases of the junction left unmatched. This CDR3 comprises 17 residues. This CDR3 reads CASSLGGQGGITGELFF. The DNA for the CDR3 is TGTGCCAGCAGCTTGGGAGGACAGGGAGGTATAACCGGGGAGCTGTTTTTT.

The J gene is TRBJ1-2, the V gene TRBV7-9; TRBD1 aligns across 10 bases. V lost 5 bases and J lost 8; bases outside the gene matches: 8. The CDR3 is 14 residues long. The germline gives CDR1 SEHNR, CDR2 FQNEAQ (reference sequence). CDR3 sequence reads: CASSPRQGARGYTF. In nucleotides, the CDR3 is TGTGCCAGCAGCCCACGACAGGGGGCGCGGGGCTACACCTTC.

The chain combines TRBV7-9 with TRBJ1-1; possible D gene TRBD1, 6 bases. The V gene's germline CDR1 is SEHNR and CDR2 FQNEAQ (reference sequence). V was trimmed by 5 bases and J by 4 bases, leaving 20 bases between them. This CDR3 is 16 amino acids long. In nucleotides, the CDR3 is TGTGCCAGCAGCGCCGAGCCGGGCAGGGGTATCACTGAAGCTTTCTTT. Its protein product is CASSAEPGRGITEAFF.

V and J are TRBV7-9 and TRBJ2-7; perhaps TRBD1 as D (5 bases). V lost 5 bases and J lost 2, with 7 bases in between. The CDR3 contains 12 residues. Germline V gene lookup returns CDR1 SEHNR and CDR2 FQNEAQ (reference sequence). The CDR3 region is CASSLDTYEQYF. The CDR3 DNA reads as TGTGCCAGCAGCCTGGACACCTACGAGCAGTACTTC.

The chain uses TRBV25-1 and TRBJ1-1; 8 nucleotides line up with TRBD1. The ends lost 5 bases at V and 7 bases at J; junction bases unmatched: 6. Germline V lookup: CDR1 MGHDK, CDR2 SYGVNS. The CDR3 is made up of 13 amino acids. The CDR3 DNA sequence: TGTGCCAGCAGTCCAGGGGGCCTAGGTGAAGCTTTCTTT. Residues: CASSPGGLGEAFF.

The chain employs TRBV27 and TRBJ2-7; no clear D gene. The CDR3 covers 12 residues. Per germline, CDR1 MNHEY and CDR2 SMNVEV (reference sequence). Trimming stripped 8 bases from V and 4 bases from J, with 12 bases between. CDR3 sequence (DNA): TGTGCCAGCCGCACTCCCGATTACGAGCAGTACTTC. Translation: CASRTPDYEQYF.

CDR3 region: CASLGELAGGPKFF. DNA of the CDR3: TGTGCCAGCCTAGGGGAACTAGCGGGAGGGCCGAAGTTCTTC. The chain combines TRBV18 with TRBJ2-1; 13 bases match TRBD2. The CDR3 extends over 14 amino acids. V trimming: 8 bases; J trimming: 14 bases; junction bases outside the gene matches: 12. Germline lookup yields CDR1 KGHSH and CDR2 LQKENI. Complete variable domain (other parts from reference TRBV18 and TRBJ2-1): NAGVMQNPRHLVRRRGQEARLRCSPMKGHSHVYWYRQLPEEGLKFMVYLQKENIIDESGMPKERFSAEFPKEGPSILRIQQVVRGDSAAYFCASLGELAGGPKFFGPGTRLTVL.

In the case of this clone: The germline gene is not matched at one end of the junction; a read error may be the cause. V and J are TRBV28 and TRBJ1-2, with 9 bases aligning to TRBD1. This CDR3 is built from 15 residues. CDR1 and CDR2 (germline): MDHEN, SYDVKM. The CDR3 reads CASRSTGGGSYGHTF. The DNA of the CDR3 is TGTGCCAGCAGGTCCACAGGGGGCGGTAGCTATGGCCACACCTTC.

This sequence joins TRBV15 and TRBJ2-7; 10 nucleotides match TRBD2. V trimming: 1 base; J trimming: 3 bases; junction bases outside the gene matches: 6. This CDR3 is built from 16 residues. Germline V lookup: CDR1 LNHNV, CDR2 YYDKDF (reference sequence). The CDR3 bases are TGTGCCACCAGCAGAGTTGCCGGGACTAGCGTCTACGAGCAGTACTTC. Protein: CATSRVAGTSVYEQYF.

The chain links TRBV19 to TRBJ2-2; 9 nucleotides align to TRBD1. Per the germline V gene, CDR1 is LNHDA and CDR2 is SQIVND (reference sequence). The CDR3 is 15 amino acids. V shed 5 bases, J shed 3 bases, and the junction held 4 bases outside the gene matches. The CDR3 loop is CASSLGQGYTGELFF. The CDR3 DNA is TGTGCCAGTAGTCTGGGACAGGGTTACACCGGGGAGCTGTTTTTT.